A selection of T cell receptor beta chains follows, all from one sample in a study of cytomegalovirus exposure and HLA in healthy donors. Assay used: immunoSEQ multiplex PCR; TCRdb lists only in-frame clones, some missing. The table includes more than 80,000 clones, about 84% detected once. Material for sequencing was PBMCs. All receptors derive from a girl aged 2 to 10 in good health and CMV-seropositive. Both conserved end residues are part of each CDR3. Fields, in order: clone size, J gene, D gene, V gene, CDR3 protein, CDR3 DNA. A D gene is named only where the DNA matches it firmly. The listing skips clone size in some rows; elsewhere it reads once, few, many or a size class.

size: NA; J: TRBJ1-3; D: NA; V: TRBV6-5; CDR3: CASSYRGDSGNTIYF; DNA: TGTGCCAGCAGTTATAGAGGAGACTCTGGAAACACCATATATTTT
size: NA; J: TRBJ1-1; D: NA; V: TRBV19; CDR3: CASSMGPGATEAFF; DNA: TGTGCCAGTAGTATGGGTCCTGGGGCCACTGAAGCTTTCTTT
size: NA; J: TRBJ2-7; D: TRBD1; V: TRBV7-9; CDR3: CASSGQDREWYEQYF; DNA: TGTGCCAGCAGCGGGCAGGACAGGGAGTGGTACGAGCAGTACTTC
size: NA; J: TRBJ2-1; D: TRBD2; V: TRBV29-1; CDR3: CSVESGRARVLSYNEQFF; DNA: TGCAGCGTTGAGAGTGGGAGGGCCCGAGTCCTCTCCTACAATGAGCAGTTCTTC
size: NA; J: TRBJ2-7; D: NA; V: TRBV28; CDR3: CASSLYLRSEEQYF; DNA: TGTGCCAGCAGTTTGTATCTCCGGAGTGAGGAGCAGTACTTC
size: NA; J: TRBJ1-1; D: NA; V: TRBV2; CDR3: CASINKPGYTEAFF; DNA: TGTGCCAGCATTAACAAGCCGGGGTACACTGAAGCTTTCTTT
size: few; J: TRBJ1-3; D: NA; V: TRBV4-1; CDR3: CASSPTPRLSSDSWGSGNTIYF; DNA: TGCGCCAGCAGCCCGACACCAAGATTAAGTTCGGACAGTTGGGGCTCTGGAAACACCATATATTTT
size: NA; J: TRBJ2-7; D: TRBD2; V: TRBV29-1; CDR3: CSGKFKGLASYEQYF; DNA: TGCAGCGGGAAGTTTAAGGGACTAGCCTCGTACGAGCAGTACTTC
size: few; J: TRBJ2-7; D: NA; V: TRBV6-1; CDR3: CASSEDSSSYEQYF; DNA: TGTGCCAGCAGCGAGGACTCGTCCTCCTACGAGCAGTACTTC
size: NA; J: TRBJ1-4; D: NA; V: TRBV7-9; CDR3: CASSHQNQGGEKLFF; DNA: TGTGCCAGCAGTCATCAAAACCAGGGAGGTGAAAAACTGTTTTTT
size: NA; J: TRBJ2-3; D: NA; V: TRBV28; CDR3: CASSQDRSDTQYF; DNA: TGTGCCAGCAGTCAAGACAGGTCAGATACGCAGTATTTT
size: NA; J: TRBJ1-1; D: NA; V: TRBV6-1; CDR3: CASRGLSIRTEAFF; DNA: TGTGCCAGCAGGGGACTTTCGATTCGAACTGAAGCTTTCTTT
size: once; J: TRBJ2-1; D: TRBD2; V: TRBV27; CDR3: CASRAGGEQFF; DNA: TGTGCCAGCAGGGCGGGGGGTGAGCAGTTCTTC
size: few; J: TRBJ1-2; D: NA; V: TRBV28; CDR3: CASSLSGANYGYTF; DNA: TGTGCCAGCAGTTTATCGGGAGCTAACTATGGCTACACCTTC
size: NA; J: TRBJ2-7; D: TRBD1; V: TRBV18; CDR3: CASSRGTGGLEQYF; DNA: TGTGCCAGCTCACGGGGGACAGGGGGTCTGGAGCAGTACTTC
size: few; J: TRBJ1-4; D: TRBD1; V: TRBV5-1; CDR3: CASSWGQGVLFTNEKLFF; DNA: TGCGCCAGCAGCTGGGGACAGGGGGTGCTTTTTACTAATGAAAAACTGTTTTTT
size: NA; J: TRBJ1-2; D: NA; V: TRBV14; CDR3: CASSFSGARGYTF; DNA: TGTGCCAGCAGCTTCTCTGGGGCAAGGGGCTACACCTTC
size: NA; J: TRBJ2-7; D: NA; V: TRBV14; CDR3: CASSLFGGLGDYEQYF; DNA: TGTGCCAGCAGCCTCTTCGGGGGACTGGGTGACTACGAGCAGTACTTC
size: NA; J: TRBJ1-5; D: NA; V: TRBV7-8; CDR3: CASSKRTENQPQHF; DNA: TGTGCCAGCAGCAAACGGACAGAGAATCAGCCCCAGCATTTT
size: NA; J: TRBJ1-5; D: TRBD1; V: TRBV7-4; CDR3: CASSLSLRDSECQPQHF; DNA: TGTGCCAGCAGCTTGTCCCTCCGGGACAGCGAATGTCAGCCCCAGCATTTT
size: NA; J: TRBJ2-2; D: TRBD1; V: TRBV6-4; CDR3: CASSDTGDTGELFF; DNA: TGTGCCAGCAGTGATACAGGGGACACCGGGGAGCTGTTTTTT
size: NA; J: TRBJ1-4; D: NA; V: TRBV29-1; CDR3: CSVGSQGIVTNEKLFF; DNA: TGCAGCGTTGGATCCCAGGGGATTGTAACTAATGAAAAACTGTTTTTT
size: NA; J: TRBJ1-5; D: NA; V: TRBV27; CDR3: CASSLRGYNQPQHF; DNA: TGTGCCAGCAGTCTCAGGGGCTACAATCAGCCCCAGCATTTT
size: NA; J: TRBJ1-4; D: NA; V: TRBV4-1; CDR3: CASSNRRVGKDEKLFF; DNA: TGCGCCAGCAGCAACAGGAGAGTGGGAAAGGATGAAAAACTGTTTTTT
size: NA; J: TRBJ2-7; D: NA; V: TRBV5-1; CDR3: CASSLEAGSSYEQYF; DNA: TGCGCCAGCAGCTTGGAGGCGGGAAGCTCCTACGAGCAGTACTTC
size: once; J: TRBJ2-1; D: NA; V: TRBV5-1; CDR3: CASSLTGNEQFF; DNA: TGCGCCAGCAGTCTTACAGGGAATGAGCAGTTCTTC
size: NA; J: TRBJ2-2; D: TRBD1; V: TRBV29-1; CDR3: CSVGQTNTGELFF; DNA: TGCAGCGTGGGACAGACGAACACCGGGGAGCTGTTTTTT
size: NA; J: TRBJ2-4; D: NA; V: TRBV30; CDR3: CAEIQKEGGKNIQYF; DNA: TGTGCCGAGATACAAAAGGAGGGCGGCAAAAACATTCAGTACTTC
size: NA; J: TRBJ1-5; D: TRBD1; V: TRBV5-5; CDR3: CASSLGQGGQPQHF; DNA: TGTGCCAGCAGCCTGGGACAGGGTGGACAGCCCCAGCATTTT
size: few; J: TRBJ2-7; D: TRBD1; V: TRBV9; CDR3: CASSEGQGYEQYF; DNA: TGTGCCAGCAGCGAAGGACAGGGGTACGAGCAGTACTTC
size: few; J: TRBJ2-7; D: TRBD2; V: TRBV28; CDR3: CASSLASSGSPTQHF; DNA: TGTGCCAGCAGTTTAGCGTCTAGCGGGAGCCCCACTCAGCACTTC
size: NA; J: TRBJ2-3; D: TRBD1; V: TRBV30; CDR3: CAWSWTGGLDTQYF; DNA: TGTGCCTGGAGTTGGACAGGGGGATTAGATACGCAGTATTTT
size: few; J: TRBJ1-1; D: NA; V: TRBV6-1; CDR3: CASSRQSNTEAFF; DNA: TGTGCCAGCAGTCGACAGTCGAACACTGAAGCTTTCTTT
size: NA; J: TRBJ1-2; D: TRBD1; V: TRBV14; CDR3: CASSPSVGQGNYGYTF; DNA: TGTGCCAGCAGCCCAAGCGTCGGACAGGGGAACTATGGCTACACCTTC
size: NA; J: TRBJ1-1; D: NA; V: TRBV5-1; CDR3: CASSLQINTEAFF; DNA: TGCGCCAGCAGCTTGCAGATTAACACTGAAGCTTTCTTT
size: NA; J: TRBJ2-7; D: TRBD2; V: TRBV28; CDR3: CASSLGASGGYEQYF; DNA: TGTGCCAGCAGTCTCGGCGCTAGCGGGGGCTACGAGCAGTACTTC
size: NA; J: TRBJ2-2; D: NA; V: TRBV7-7; CDR3: CASSAESQGAGGELFF; DNA: TGTGCTAGCAGCGCCGAGAGCCAAGGAGCTGGGGGGGAGCTGTTTTTT
size: few; J: TRBJ1-1; D: NA; V: TRBV6-5; CDR3: CASSLTVMNTEAFF; DNA: TGTGCCAGCAGCCTGACAGTCATGAACACTGAAGCTTTCTTT
size: NA; J: TRBJ1-5; D: NA; V: TRBV28; CDR3: CASSPTTFRPQHF; DNA: TGTGCCAGCAGTCCGACTACTTTCCGGCCCCAGCATTTT
size: few; J: TRBJ2-7; D: NA; V: TRBV2; CDR3: CASSGALPLEQYF; DNA: TGTGCCAGCAGTGGGGCCCTACCACTCGAGCAGTACTTC
size: NA; J: TRBJ2-1; D: TRBD2; V: TRBV14; CDR3: CASSQDQLAEIYNEQFF; DNA: TGTGCCAGCAGCCAAGACCAACTAGCGGAAATCTACAATGAGCAGTTCTTC
size: NA; J: TRBJ2-5; D: NA; V: TRBV4-1; CDR3: CASSQVLGSAETQYF; DNA: TGCGCCAGCAGCCAAGTATTGGGCAGTGCTGAGACCCAGTACTTC
size: NA; J: TRBJ2-2; D: TRBD1; V: TRBV7-6; CDR3: CASSAQGAGTGELFF; DNA: TGTGCCAGCAGCGCACAGGGGGCCGGTACCGGGGAGCTGTTTTTT
size: NA; J: TRBJ1-2; D: TRBD1; V: TRBV5-6; CDR3: CASNRDSNYGYTF; DNA: TGTGCCAGCAACCGGGACAGCAACTATGGCTACACCTTC
size: NA; J: TRBJ1-6; D: NA; V: TRBV25-1; CDR3: CASSAQGRNSPLHF; DNA: TGTGCCAGCAGTGCACAGGGAAGGAATTCACCCCTCCACTTT
size: NA; J: TRBJ1-2; D: NA; V: TRBV28; CDR3: CASSLALSPGSYTF; DNA: TGTGCCAGCAGTTTAGCCCTTTCCCCGGGGAGCTACACCTTC
size: NA; J: TRBJ2-2; D: TRBD2; V: TRBV5-6; CDR3: CASSLPGLAKGELFF; DNA: TGTGCCAGCAGCTTGCCGGGACTAGCAAAAGGGGAGCTGTTTTTT
size: NA; J: TRBJ2-1; D: NA; V: TRBV25-1; CDR3: CASNTGVSTYNEQFF; DNA: TGTGCCAGCAATACAGGAGTTAGCACCTACAATGAGCAGTTCTTC
size: NA; J: TRBJ1-5; D: NA; V: TRBV6-1; CDR3: CASSEWRENGSNQPQHF; DNA: TGTGCCAGCAGTGAATGGAGGGAGAATGGGAGCAATCAGCCCCAGCATTTT
size: NA; J: TRBJ1-1; D: TRBD1; V: TRBV19; CDR3: CASRGQMNTEAFF; DNA: TGTGCCAGCAGGGGACAGATGAACACTGAAGCTTTCTTT